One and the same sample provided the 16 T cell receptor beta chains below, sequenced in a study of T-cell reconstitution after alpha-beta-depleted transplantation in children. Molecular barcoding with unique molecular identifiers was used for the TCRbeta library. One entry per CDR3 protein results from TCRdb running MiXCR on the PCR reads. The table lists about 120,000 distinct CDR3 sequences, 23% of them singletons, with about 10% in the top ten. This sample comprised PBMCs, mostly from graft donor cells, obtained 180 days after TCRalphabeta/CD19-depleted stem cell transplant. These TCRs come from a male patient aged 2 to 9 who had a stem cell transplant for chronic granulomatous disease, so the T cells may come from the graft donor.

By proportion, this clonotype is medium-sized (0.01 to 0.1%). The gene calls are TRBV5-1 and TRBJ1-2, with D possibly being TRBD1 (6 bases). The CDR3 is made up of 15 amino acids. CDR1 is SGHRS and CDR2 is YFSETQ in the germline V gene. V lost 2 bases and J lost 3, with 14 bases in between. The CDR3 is CASSFTPGDDYGYTF. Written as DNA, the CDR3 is TGCGCCAGCAGCTTTACGCCAGGGGACGACTATGGCTACACCTTC.

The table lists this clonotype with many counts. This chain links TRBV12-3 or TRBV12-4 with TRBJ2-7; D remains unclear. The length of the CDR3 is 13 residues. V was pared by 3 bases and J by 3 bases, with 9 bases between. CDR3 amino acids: CASSFGSDYEQYF. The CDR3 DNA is TGTGCCAGCAGTTTTGGCAGCGACTACGAGCAGTACTTC.

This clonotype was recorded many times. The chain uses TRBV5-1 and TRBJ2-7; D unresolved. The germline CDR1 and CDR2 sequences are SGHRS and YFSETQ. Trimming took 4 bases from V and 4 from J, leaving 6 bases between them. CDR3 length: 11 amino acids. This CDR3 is CASSDGYEQYF. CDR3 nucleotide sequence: TGCGCCAGCAGCGACGGTTACGAGCAGTACTTC.

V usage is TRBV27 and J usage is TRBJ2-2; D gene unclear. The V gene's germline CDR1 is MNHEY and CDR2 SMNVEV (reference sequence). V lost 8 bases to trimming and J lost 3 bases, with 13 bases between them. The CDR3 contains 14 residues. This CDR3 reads CASGPGRDTGELFF. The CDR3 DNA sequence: TGTGCCAGCGGGCCAGGAAGGGACACCGGGGAGCTGTTTTTT.

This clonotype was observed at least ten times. The CDR3 nucleotides are TGTGCCAGCAGTTTTGCGGCAGCCAATCAGCCCCAGCATTTT. As protein: CASSFAAANQPQHF. The chain links TRBV28 to TRBJ1-5; D gene uncertain. The CDR3 consists of 14 residues. Per the germline V gene, CDR1 is MDHEN and CDR2 is SYDVKM. V lost 3 bases, J lost 3 bases, and 9 bases lay in between.

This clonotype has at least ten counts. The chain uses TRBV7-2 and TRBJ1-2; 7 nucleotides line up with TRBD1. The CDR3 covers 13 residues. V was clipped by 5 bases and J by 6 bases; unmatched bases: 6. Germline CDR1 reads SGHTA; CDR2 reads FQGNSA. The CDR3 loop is CASSPTGVHGYTF. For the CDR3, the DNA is TGTGCCAGCAGCCCCACAGGGGTCCATGGCTACACCTTC.

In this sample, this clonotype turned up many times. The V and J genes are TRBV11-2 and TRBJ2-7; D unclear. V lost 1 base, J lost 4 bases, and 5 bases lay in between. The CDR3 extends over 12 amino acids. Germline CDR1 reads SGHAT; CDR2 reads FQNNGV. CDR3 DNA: TGTGCCAGCAGCTTAGCGGATTACGAGCAGTACTTC. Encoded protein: CASSLADYEQYF.

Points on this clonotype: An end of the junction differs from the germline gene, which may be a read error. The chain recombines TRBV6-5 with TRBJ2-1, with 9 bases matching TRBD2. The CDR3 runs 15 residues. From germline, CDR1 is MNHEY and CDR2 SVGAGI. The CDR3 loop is CASSYWAGGLDEHFF. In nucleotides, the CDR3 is TGTGCCAGCAGTTACTGGGCGGGAGGGCTAGATGAGCATTTCTTC.

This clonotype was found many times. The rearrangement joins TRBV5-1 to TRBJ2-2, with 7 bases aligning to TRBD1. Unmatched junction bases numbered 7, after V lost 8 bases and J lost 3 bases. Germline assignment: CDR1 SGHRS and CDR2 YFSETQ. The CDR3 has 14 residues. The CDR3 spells CASRQGRYTGELFF. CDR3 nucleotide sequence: TGCGCCAGTAGACAGGGTCGGTACACCGGGGAGCTGTTTTTT.

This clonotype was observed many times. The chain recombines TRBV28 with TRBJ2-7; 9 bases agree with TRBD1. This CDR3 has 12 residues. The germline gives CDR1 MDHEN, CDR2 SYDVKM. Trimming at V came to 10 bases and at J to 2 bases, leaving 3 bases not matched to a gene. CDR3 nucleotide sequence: TGTGCCACCACAGGGGGCCCCTACGAGCAGTACTTC. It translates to CATTGGPYEQYF. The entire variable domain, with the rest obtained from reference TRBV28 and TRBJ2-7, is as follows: DVKVTQSSRYLVKRTGEKVFLECVQDMDHENMFWYRQDPGLGLRLIYFSYDVKMKEKGDIPEGYSVSREKKERFSLILESASTNQTSMYLCATTGGPYEQYFGPGTRLTVT.

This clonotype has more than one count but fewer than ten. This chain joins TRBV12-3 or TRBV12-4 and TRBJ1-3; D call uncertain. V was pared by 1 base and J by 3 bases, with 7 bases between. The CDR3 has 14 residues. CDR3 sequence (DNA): TGTGCCAGCAGTTTAGAACAGCTTGGAAACACCATATATTTT. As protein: CASSLEQLGNTIYF.

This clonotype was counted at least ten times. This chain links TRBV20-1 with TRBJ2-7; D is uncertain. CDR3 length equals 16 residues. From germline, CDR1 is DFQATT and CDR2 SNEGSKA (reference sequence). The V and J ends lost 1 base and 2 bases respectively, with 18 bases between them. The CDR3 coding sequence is TGCAGTGCTAGAGCTCCAGCCACTTCAAGAACCTACGAGCAGTACTTC. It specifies CSARAPATSRTYEQYF.

CDR3 bases: TGTGCCACCAGCAAGACAGGGACTAGCGGGATAGATCAGTACTTC. This translates into CATSKTGTSGIDQYF. The rearrangement links TRBV15 to TRBJ2-4, with 13 positions matching TRBD2. J was trimmed by 12 bases and V by 4 bases; bases with no gene match: 9. The V gene's germline CDR1 is LNHNV and CDR2 YYDKDF (reference sequence). The CDR3 totals 15 residues.

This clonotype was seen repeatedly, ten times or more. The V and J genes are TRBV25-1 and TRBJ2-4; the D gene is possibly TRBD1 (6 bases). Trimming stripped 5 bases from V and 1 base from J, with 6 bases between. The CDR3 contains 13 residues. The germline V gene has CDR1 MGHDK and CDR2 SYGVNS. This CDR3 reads CASSRGAKNIQYF. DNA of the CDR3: TGTGCCAGCAGTAGGGGGGCCAAAAACATTCAGTACTTC.

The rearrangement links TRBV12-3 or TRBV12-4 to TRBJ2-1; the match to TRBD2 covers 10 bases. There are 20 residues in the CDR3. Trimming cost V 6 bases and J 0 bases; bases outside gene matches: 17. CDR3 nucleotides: TGTGCCAGCAGATACTCGTCGGCTAGCGGGAGTGGGAGCTCCTACAATGAGCAGTTCTTC. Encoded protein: CASRYSSASGSGSSYNEQFF.

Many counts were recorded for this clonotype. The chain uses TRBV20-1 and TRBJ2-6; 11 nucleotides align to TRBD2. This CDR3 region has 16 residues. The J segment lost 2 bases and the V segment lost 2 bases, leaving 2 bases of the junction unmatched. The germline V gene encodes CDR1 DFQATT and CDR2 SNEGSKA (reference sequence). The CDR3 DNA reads TGCAGTGCTAGACGACTAGCGGGAACTGGGGCCAACGTCCTGACTTTC. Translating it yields CSARRLAGTGANVLTF.